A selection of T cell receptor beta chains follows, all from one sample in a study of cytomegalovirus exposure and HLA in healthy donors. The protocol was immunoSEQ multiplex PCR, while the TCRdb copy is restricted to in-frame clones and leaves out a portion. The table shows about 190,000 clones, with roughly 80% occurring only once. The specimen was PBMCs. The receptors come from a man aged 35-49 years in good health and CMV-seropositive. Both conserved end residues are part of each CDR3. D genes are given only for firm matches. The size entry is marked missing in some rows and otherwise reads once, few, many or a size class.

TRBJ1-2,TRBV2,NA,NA,TGTGCCAGCAGTGAAATGCAGGGTGGTGGCTACACCTTC,CASSEMQGGGYTF
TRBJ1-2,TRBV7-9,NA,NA,TGTGCCAGCAGCTTGGGGCTGGGTAACTATGGCTACACCTTC,CASSLGLGNYGYTF
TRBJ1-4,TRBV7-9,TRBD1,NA,TGTGCCAGCAGCATACCCAGGGGGACTAATGAAAAACTGTTTTTT,CASSIPRGTNEKLFF
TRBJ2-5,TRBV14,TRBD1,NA,TGTGCCAGCAGCCACAAGGACAGGGGGCTAGAGACCCAGTACTTC,CASSHKDRGLETQYF
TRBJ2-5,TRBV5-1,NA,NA,TGCGCCAGCAGCCAAAACGGGGAGACCCAGTACTTC,CASSQNGETQYF
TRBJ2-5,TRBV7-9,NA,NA,TGTGCCAGCAGCTTAACCCAGGGTGGGGAGACCCAGTACTTC,CASSLTQGGETQYF
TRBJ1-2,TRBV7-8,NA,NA,TGTGCCAGCAGCCAGGACAGTTTAGGTGGCTACACCTTC,CASSQDSLGGYTF
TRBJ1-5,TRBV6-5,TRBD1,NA,TGTGCCAGCAGTTCAGACCTAGGACAGGGGCATCAGCCCCAGCATTTT,CASSSDLGQGHQPQHF
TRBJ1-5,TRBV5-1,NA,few,TGCGCCAGCAGCCCGAATGGGGCAGGCAATCAGCCCCAGCATTTT,CASSPNGAGNQPQHF
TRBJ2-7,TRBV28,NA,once,TGTGCCAGCAGTTTACAGGGATGGTCCTACGAGCAGTACTTC,CASSLQGWSYEQYF
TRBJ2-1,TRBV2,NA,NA,TGTGCCAGCAGTAAAGATCACCCGGGACAAACGGTCAATGAGCAGTTCTTC,CASSKDHPGQTVNEQFF
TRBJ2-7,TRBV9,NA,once,TGTGCCAGCAGCCCCCTCGTTAGCTCCTACGAGCAGTACTTC,CASSPLVSSYEQYF
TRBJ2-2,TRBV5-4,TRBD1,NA,TGTGCCAGCAGCACCTCCAGGGGGCCCAACACCGGGGAGCTGTTTTTT,CASSTSRGPNTGELFF
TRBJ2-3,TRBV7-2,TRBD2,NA,TGTGCCAGCAGCCCGACCTCTAGCGGGGGCCCCTCCACAGATACGCAGTATTTT,CASSPTSSGGPSTDTQYF
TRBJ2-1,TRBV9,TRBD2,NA,TGTGCCAGCAGCGCTAGCGGGGGGTACAATGAGCAGTTCTTC,CASSASGGYNEQFF
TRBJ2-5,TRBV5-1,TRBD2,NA,TGCGCCAGCAGCCAGAATAGCGGGGGGAAAGCCAGGGAGACCCAGTACTTC,CASSQNSGGKARETQYF
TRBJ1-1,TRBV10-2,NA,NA,TGCGCCAGCAGTGAACAGCGGGGGGCTGGGGCTTTCTTT,CASSEQRGAGAFF
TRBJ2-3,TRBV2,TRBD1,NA,TGTGCCAGCAGCGATACCAGGGGGCGAAGCCCAGATACGCAGTATTTT,CASSDTRGRSPDTQYF
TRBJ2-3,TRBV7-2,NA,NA,TGTGCCAGCAGCTCAGCTAGTGATACGCAGTATTTT,CASSSASDTQYF
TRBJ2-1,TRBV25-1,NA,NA,TGTGCCAGCAGGCTAGGGGGTTTGGAGTTCTTC,CASRLGGLEFF
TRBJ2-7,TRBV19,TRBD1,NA,TGTGCCAGTAGTATTGACTGGACAGGAACCTACGAGCAGTACTTC,CASSIDWTGTYEQYF
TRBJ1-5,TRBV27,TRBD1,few,TGTGCCAGCAGCCTGGACAGGGGGCTATTTCAGCCCCAGCATTTT,CASSLDRGLFQPQHF
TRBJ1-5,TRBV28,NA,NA,TGTGCCACCCTACCCCAGGAAGGTCAAAGGTCTCAGCCCCAGCATTTT,CATLPQEGQRSQPQHF
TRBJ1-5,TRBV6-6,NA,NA,TGTGCCAGCAGCCAAGACAGGAGCAATCAGCCCCAGCATTTT,CASSQDRSNQPQHF
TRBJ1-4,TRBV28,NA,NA,TGTGCCAGCAGATCCCAGGGAACAGAAAAACTGTTTTTT,CASRSQGTEKLFF
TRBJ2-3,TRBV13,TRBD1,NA,TGTGCCAGCAGCAGATACAGGGGGCGCGTGGATACGCAGTATTTT,CASSRYRGRVDTQYF
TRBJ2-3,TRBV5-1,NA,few,TGCGCCGGCAGCTTGGAAAGCTCGGGCACAGATACGCAGTATTTT,CAGSLESSGTDTQYF
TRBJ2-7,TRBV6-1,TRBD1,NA,TGTGCCAGCAGTGACCTGCAAGGGACAGGGGGGACGGAGCAGTACTTC,CASSDLQGTGGTEQYF
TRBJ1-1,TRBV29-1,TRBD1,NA,TGCAGCGTCGACCGGACAGGGAACACTGAAGCTTTCTTT,CSVDRTGNTEAFF
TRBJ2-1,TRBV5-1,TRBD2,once,TGCGCCAGCAGCCCGGGACTAGCGGGGGGCAATGAGCAGTTCTTC,CASSPGLAGGNEQFF
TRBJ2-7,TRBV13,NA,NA,TGTGCCAGCAGCTCCTCCCCCCTATGGTACGAGCAGTACTTC,CASSSSPLWYEQYF
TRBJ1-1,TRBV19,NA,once,TGTGCCAGTCGGGCGGGAAAGAACACTGAAGCTTTCTTT,CASRAGKNTEAFF
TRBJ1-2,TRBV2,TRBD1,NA,TGTGCCAGCAGTCGGGGACAGGGGTATGATGGCTACACCTTC,CASSRGQGYDGYTF
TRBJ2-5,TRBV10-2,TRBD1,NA,TGCGCCAGCAGCTGGGACAGGGGGCTTGAGACCCAGTACTTC,CASSWDRGLETQYF
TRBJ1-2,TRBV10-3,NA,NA,TGTGCCATCAGTGAGGGGGCGCGCTATGGCTACACCTTC,CAISEGARYGYTF
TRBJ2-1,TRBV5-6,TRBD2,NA,TGTGCCAGCAGCTTGGCCCAGGGACTAGCGGGGTATGAGCAGTTCTTC,CASSLAQGLAGYEQFF
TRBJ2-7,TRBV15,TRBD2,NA,TGTGCCACCAGCCCACCCCGCGGGGGGCGGTACGAGCAGTACTTC,CATSPPRGGRYEQYF
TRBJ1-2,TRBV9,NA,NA,TGTGCCAGCAGCGCGGACAGCCCCTATGGCTACACCTTC,CASSADSPYGYTF
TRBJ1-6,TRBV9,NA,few,TGTGCCAGCAGCTCCAGCCGGGTGGAAAATTCACCCCTCCACTTT,CASSSSRVENSPLHF
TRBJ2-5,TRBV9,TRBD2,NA,TGTGCCAGCAGCGTAGGATTCTTTCGGACTAGCGGGGGGGTTAGAGAGACCCAGTACTTC,CASSVGFFRTSGGVRETQYF
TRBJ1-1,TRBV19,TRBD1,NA,TGTGCCAGTAGTGTCCCCGGGACAGGGGTGGCTGAAGCTTTCTTT,CASSVPGTGVAEAFF
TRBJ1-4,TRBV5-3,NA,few,TGTGCCAGAAGCTTGGTGGGGGCGGAAAAACTGTTTTTT,CARSLVGAEKLFF
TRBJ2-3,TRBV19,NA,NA,TGTATCCAAAGGGGACACCATAGCACAGATACGCAGTATTTT,CIQRGHHSTDTQYF
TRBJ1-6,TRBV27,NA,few,TGTGCCAGCAGTTCCGCGGGTTTCGATAATTCACCCCTCCACTTT,CASSSAGFDNSPLHF
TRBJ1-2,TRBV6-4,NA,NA,TGTGCCAGCAGGGGTAGGGGGTATCAGGGGTATGGCTACACCTTC,CASRGRGYQGYGYTF
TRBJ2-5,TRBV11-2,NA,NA,TGTGCCAGCAGCCCCTCCCGGGAGACCCAGTACTTC,CASSPSRETQYF
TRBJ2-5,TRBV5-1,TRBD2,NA,TGCGCCAGCAGCCGGACTAGCGGGGGGCGTACGCAAGAGACCCAGTACTTC,CASSRTSGGRTQETQYF
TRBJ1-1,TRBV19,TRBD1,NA,TGTGCCAGTAGTAGTGACAGGGGCACTGAAGCTTTCTTT,CASSSDRGTEAFF
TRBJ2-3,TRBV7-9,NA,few,TGTGCCAGCAGCCTGGACAGCAGCACAGATACGCAGTATTTT,CASSLDSSTDTQYF
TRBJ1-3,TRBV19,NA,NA,TGTGCCAGTAGTTTGGGAGGGACACTGGACACCATATATTTT,CASSLGGTLDTIYF
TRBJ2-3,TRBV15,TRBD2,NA,TGTGCCACCAGCAGAGGAGCTAGCGGGATAGATACGCAGTATTTT,CATSRGASGIDTQYF
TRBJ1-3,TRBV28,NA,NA,TGTGCCAGCAGTTTAAGGGGGGGCGCTTACACCATATATTTT,CASSLRGGAYTIYF
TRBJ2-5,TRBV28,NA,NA,TGTGCCAGCATTAACGGGGGTGAAGGGACCCAGTACTTC,CASINGGEGTQYF
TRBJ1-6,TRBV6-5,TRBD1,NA,TGTGCCAGCAGCAGGGACAGGGGGGATTCACCCCTCCACTTT,CASSRDRGDSPLHF
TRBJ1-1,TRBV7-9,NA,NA,TGTGCCAGCACGAAACCCCCGCTAATGAACACTGAAGCTTTCTTT,CASTKPPLMNTEAFF